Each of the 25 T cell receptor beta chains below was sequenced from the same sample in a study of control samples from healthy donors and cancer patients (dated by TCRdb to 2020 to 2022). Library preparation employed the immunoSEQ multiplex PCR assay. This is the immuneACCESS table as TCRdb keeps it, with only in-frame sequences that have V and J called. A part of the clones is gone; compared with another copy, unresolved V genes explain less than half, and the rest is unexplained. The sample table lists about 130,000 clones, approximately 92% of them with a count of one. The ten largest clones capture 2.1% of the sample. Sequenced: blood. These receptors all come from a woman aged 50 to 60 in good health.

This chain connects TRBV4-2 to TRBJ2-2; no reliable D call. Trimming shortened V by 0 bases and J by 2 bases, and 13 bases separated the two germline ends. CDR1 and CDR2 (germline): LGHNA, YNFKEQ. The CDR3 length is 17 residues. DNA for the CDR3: TGTGCCAGCAGCCAAGACCCCGTTGGTAGAAACACCGGGGAGCTGTTTTTT. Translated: CASSQDPVGRNTGELFF.

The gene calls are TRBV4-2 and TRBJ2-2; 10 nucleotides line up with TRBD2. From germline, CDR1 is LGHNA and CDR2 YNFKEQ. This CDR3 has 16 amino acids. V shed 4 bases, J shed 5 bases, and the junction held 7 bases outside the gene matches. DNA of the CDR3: TGTGCCAGCAGCCCTCCGGGACTAGCGTCGACCGGGGAGCTGTTTTTT. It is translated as CASSPPGLASTGELFF.

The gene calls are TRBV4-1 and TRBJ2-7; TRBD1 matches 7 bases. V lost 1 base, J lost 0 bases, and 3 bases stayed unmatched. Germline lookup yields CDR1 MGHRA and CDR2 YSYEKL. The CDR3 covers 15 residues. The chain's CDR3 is CASSQVTGYSYEQYF. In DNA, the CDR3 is TGCGCCAGCAGCCAAGTGACAGGGTACTCCTACGAGCAGTACTTC.

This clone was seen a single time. CDR3 DNA: TGTGCCAGCAGCGGTGTGTATGGCTACACCTTC. Amino acid sequence: CASSGVYGYTF. This chain links TRBV27 with TRBJ1-2, with D unclear. CDR1 and CDR2 from the germline V gene are MNHEY and SMNVEV (reference sequence). V gave up 6 bases and J gave up 5 bases, with 7 bases separating them. CDR3 length: 11 amino acids.

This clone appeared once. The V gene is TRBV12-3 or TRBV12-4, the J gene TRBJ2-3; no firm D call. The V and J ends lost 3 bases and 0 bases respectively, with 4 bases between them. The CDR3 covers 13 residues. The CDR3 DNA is TGTGCCAGCAGTTTCAAGAGCACAGATACGCAGTATTTT. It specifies CASSFKSTDTQYF.

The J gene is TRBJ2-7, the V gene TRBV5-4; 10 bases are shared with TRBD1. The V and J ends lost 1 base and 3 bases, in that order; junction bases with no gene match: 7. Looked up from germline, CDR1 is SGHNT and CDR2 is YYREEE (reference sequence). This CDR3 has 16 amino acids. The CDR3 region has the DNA TGTGCCAGCAGCTTGTACGGGACAGGGGCCGTCTACGAGCAGTACTTC. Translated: CASSLYGTGAVYEQYF.

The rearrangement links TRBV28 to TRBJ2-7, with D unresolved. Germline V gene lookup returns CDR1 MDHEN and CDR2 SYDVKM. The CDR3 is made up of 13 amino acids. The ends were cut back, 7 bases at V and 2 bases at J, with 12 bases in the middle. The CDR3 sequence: CASTAVSPYEQYF. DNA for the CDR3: TGTGCCAGCACCGCAGTGTCTCCCTACGAGCAGTACTTC.

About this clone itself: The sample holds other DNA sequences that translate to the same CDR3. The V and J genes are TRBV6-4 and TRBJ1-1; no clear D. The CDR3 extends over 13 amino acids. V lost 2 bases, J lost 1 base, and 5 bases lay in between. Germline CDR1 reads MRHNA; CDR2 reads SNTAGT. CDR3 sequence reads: CASSDGGNTEAFF. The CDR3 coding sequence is TGTGCCAGCAGTGACGGCGGGAACACTGAAGCTTTCTTT.

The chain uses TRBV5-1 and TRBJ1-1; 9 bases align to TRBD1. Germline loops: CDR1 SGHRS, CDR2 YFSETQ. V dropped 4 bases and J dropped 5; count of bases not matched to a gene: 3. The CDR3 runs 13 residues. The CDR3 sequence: CASSPGQGTEAFF. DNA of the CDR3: TGCGCCAGCAGCCCCGGACAGGGGACTGAAGCTTTCTTT.

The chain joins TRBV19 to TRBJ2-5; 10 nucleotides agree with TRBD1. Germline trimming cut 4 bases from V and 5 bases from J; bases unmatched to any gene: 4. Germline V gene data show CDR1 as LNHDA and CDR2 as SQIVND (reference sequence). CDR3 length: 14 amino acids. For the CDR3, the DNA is TGTGCCAGTAGTACCGGGACAGGGGTGGAGACCCAGTACTTC. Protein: CASSTGTGVETQYF.

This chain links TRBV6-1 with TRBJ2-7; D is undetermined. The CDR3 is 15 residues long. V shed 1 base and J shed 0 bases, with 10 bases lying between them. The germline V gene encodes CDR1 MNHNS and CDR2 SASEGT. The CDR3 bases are TGTGCCAGCAGTGAAGGGCTGGCCCCCTCCTACGAGCAGTACTTC. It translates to CASSEGLAPSYEQYF.

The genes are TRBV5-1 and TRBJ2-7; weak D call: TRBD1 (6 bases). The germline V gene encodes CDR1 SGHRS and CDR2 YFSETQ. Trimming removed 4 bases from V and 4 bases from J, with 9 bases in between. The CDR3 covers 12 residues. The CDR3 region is CASSARGYEQYF. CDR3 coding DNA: TGCGCCAGCAGCGCCAGGGGTTACGAGCAGTACTTC.

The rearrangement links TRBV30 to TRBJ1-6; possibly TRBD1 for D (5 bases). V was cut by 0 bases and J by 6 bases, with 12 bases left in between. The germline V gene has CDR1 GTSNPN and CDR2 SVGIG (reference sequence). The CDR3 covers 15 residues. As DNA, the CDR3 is TGTGCCTGGAGTGTTGATGGGCAGGGTAATTCACCCCTCCACTTT. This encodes CAWSVDGQGNSPLHF. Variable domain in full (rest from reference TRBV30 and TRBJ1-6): SQTIHQWPATLVQPVGSPLSLECTVEGTSNPNLYWYRQAAGRGLQLLFYSVGIGQISSEVPQNLSASRPQDRQFILSSKKLLLSDSGFYLCAWSVDGQGNSPLHFGNGTRLTVT.

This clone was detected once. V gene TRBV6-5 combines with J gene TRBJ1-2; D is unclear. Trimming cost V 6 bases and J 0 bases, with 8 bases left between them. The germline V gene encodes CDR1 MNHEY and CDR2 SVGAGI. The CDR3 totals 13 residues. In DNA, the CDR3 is TGTGCCAGCAGAATAGGAGCTAACTATGGCTACACCTTC. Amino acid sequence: CASRIGANYGYTF.

The chain's CDR3 is CASSLEVVVQFF. CDR3 DNA sequence: TGTGCCAGCAGCTTAGAGGTAGTCGTGCAGTTCTTC. V gene TRBV7-2 combines with J gene TRBJ2-1; D is ambiguous. V was clipped by 1 base and J by 12 bases, with 10 bases between them. This CDR3 has 12 residues. Per the germline V gene, CDR1 is SGHTA and CDR2 is FQGNSA.

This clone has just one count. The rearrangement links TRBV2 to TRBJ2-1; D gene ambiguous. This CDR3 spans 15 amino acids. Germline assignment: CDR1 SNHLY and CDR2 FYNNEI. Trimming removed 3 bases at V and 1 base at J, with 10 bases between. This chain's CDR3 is CASSDLRRSYNEQFF. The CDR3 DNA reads TGTGCCAGCAGTGATCTGAGGCGATCCTACAATGAGCAGTTCTTC.

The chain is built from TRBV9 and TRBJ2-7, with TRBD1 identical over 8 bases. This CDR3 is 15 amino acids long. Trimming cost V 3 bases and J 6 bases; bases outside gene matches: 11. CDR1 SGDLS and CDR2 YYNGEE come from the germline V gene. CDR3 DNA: TGTGCCAGCAGCGCCCCCGGGACAGGCATGTCCGAGCAGTACTTC. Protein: CASSAPGTGMSEQYF.

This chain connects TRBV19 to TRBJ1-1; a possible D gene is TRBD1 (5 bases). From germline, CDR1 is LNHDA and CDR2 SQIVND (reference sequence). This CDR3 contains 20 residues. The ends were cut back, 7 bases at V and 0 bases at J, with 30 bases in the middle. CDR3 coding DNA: TGTGCCAGTACCGTAACAATGACAGTAGGGCCCAACTCCGTGAACACTGAAGCTTTCTTT. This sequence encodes CASTVTMTVGPNSVNTEAFF.

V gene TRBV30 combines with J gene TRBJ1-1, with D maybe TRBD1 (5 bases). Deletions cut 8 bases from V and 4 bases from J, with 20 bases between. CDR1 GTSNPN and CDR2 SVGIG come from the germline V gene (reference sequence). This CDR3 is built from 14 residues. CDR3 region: CAEESGGRGTEAFF. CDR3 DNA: TGTGCCGAAGAGAGCGGAGGGAGGGGCACTGAAGCTTTCTTT.

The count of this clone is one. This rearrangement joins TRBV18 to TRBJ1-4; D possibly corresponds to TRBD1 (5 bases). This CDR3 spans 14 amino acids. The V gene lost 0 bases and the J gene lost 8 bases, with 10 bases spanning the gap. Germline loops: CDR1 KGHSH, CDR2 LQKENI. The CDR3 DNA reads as TGTGCCAGCTCACCACCAGGGACGAGGGAAAAACTGTTTTTT. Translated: CASSPPGTREKLFF.

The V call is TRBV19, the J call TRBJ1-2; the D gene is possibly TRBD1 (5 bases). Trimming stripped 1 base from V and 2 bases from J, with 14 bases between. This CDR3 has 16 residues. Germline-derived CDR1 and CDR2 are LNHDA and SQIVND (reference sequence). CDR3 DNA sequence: TGTGCCAGTAGTATAGTCGGGCAGGGAAAGAACTATGGCTACACCTTC. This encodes CASSIVGQGKNYGYTF.

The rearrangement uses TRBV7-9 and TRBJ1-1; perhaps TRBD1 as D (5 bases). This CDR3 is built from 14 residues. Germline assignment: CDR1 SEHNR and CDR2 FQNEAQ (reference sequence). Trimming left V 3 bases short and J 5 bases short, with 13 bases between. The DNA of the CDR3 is TGTGCCAGCAGCTTTGGGGGAGTTTCGACTGAAGCTTTCTTT. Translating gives CASSFGGVSTEAFF. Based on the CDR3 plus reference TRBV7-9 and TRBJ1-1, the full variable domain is DTGVSQNPRHKITKRGQNVTFRCDPISEHNRLYWYRQTLGQGPEFLTYFQNEAQLEKSRLLSDRFSAERPKGSFSTLEIQRTEQGDSAMYLCASSFGGVSTEAFFGQGTRLTVV.

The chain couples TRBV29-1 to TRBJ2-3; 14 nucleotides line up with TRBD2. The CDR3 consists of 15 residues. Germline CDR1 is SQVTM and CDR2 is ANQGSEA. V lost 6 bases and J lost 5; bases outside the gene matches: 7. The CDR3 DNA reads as TGCAGCGTCTCGGGACTAGCGGGAGTAGTAGATACGCAGTATTTT. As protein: CSVSGLAGVVDTQYF.

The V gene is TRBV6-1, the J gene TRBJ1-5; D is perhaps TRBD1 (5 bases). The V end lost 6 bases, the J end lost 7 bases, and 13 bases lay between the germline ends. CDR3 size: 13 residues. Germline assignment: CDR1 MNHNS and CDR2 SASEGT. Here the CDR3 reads CASSHTGEQPQHF. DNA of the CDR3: TGTGCCAGCAGCCATACAGGAGAACAGCCCCAGCATTTT.

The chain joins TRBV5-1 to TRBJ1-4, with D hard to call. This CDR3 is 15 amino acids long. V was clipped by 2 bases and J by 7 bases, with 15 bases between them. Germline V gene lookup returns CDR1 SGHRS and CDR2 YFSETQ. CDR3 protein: CASSFLPGKGEKLFF. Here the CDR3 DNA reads TGCGCCAGCAGCTTCCTCCCGGGGAAGGGTGAAAAACTGTTTTTT.